What follows describes a single TCR beta chain. This entry belongs to a study of blood T cell repertoires in COVID-19. Study-level background: COVID-19 samples from acute and convalescent phases originated in the United States, Italy and Spain. Sample material is recorded as cDNA or gDNA derived from T cells, B-cell-depleted T cells, or PBMCs.

Between the trimmed V and J ends, which lost 7 bases and 8 bases, there was a span of 15 bases. This CDR3 region has 12 residues. Per germline, CDR1 SQVTM and CDR2 ANQGSEA. Original processing methods: Amplified reference gene primers provided the basis for estimating nucleated cell counts. TCRdb's table, derived via immunoSEQ multiplex PCR, lists solely in-frame clones and lacks some. That table is the source of V, J and clone size, and D and trimming were worked out from the DNA. This sample has hundreds of thousands of clones, with around four fifths found just once. This TCR was recovered from a man older than 75 with acute or convalescent COVID-19. The sample taken for sequencing was peripheral blood. The gene calls are TRBV29-1 and TRBJ2-1; D perhaps matches TRBD2 (5 bases). The DNA for the CDR3 is TGCAGCGGTCGGAGGCCCGGGGATGAGCAGTTCTTC. Translation gives CSGRRPGDEQFF.